This TCR beta chain originates from a study of T cells in Graves' hyperthyroidism and ophthalmopathy. This clonotype was seen only a few times. Its target is not known. CDR3 length: 15 amino acids. The V and J ends lost 5 bases and 4 bases, in that order; junction bases with no gene match: 5. Looked up from germline, CDR1 is SGHTA and CDR2 is FQGNSA. Study-level results: Appearing also in blood were most of the thyroid clonotypes expanded above 0.001. From stable hyperthyroidism, ophthalmopathy was set apart by a 13 V-J model.

Amplified TCR beta CDR3 regions derived from RNA transcripts. First-round RT-PCR of the TCR CDR3 relied on the HTBI primer set. TCRdb independently ran MiXCR on the multiplex PCR reads; one entry per CDR3 protein. The data show 550,000 to 650,000 distinct CDR3 sequences, 11% to 15% seen once. In making diagnoses, clinical symptoms, serum thyroxine and TRAb, thyroid ultrasound and orbital computed tomography were all used. The chain combines TRBV7-2 with TRBJ1-3; 10 bases match TRBD1. The sequence derives from a woman between 40 and 55 years old with Graves' hyperthyroidism. The sequenced sample consisted of blood. This CDR3 reads CASSPSGQGGNTIYF. In nucleotides, the CDR3 is TGTGCCAGCAGCCCCTCGGGACAGGGGGGAAACACCATATATTTT.